One sample yielded the 19 T cell receptor beta chains listed below, sequenced in a study of cytomegalovirus exposure and HLA in healthy donors. In the PCR, 60 Vbeta and 13 Jbeta primers were used. Libraries were prepared by immunoSEQ multiplex PCR; TCRdb keeps only in-frame clonotypes and omits some of them. The table includes approximately 170,000 clones, roughly 85% detected once. Sequences were obtained from PBMCs. The receptors originated from a man aged 30 to 39 in good health and CMV-seropositive.

The chain is built from TRBV19 and TRBJ2-2; weak D call: TRBD1 (5 bases). This CDR3 is built from 16 residues. V lost 1 base and J 5 bases, leaving 14 bases between the germline ends. CDR1 is LNHDA and CDR2 is SQIVND in the germline V gene (reference sequence). The CDR3 here is CASSIGTDIPTGELFF. In nucleotides, the CDR3 is TGTGCCAGTAGTATAGGAACGGACATACCTACCGGGGAGCTGTTTTTT.

About this clone itself: The junction differs from germline at one of its ends, possibly a read error. The rearrangement links TRBV7-9 to TRBJ1-1; a weak D match, TRBD1 (5 bases). Germline V gene lookup returns CDR1 SEHNR and CDR2 FQNEAQ (reference sequence). The CDR3 is 14 amino acids. In nucleotides, the CDR3 is TGTTCCAGCAGCTCGGGGGACGGGAACACTGAAGCTTTCTTT. Translating it yields CSSSSGDGNTEAFF.

The CDR3 region is CAWSVRLGQFYQPQHF. The CDR3, as DNA: TGTGCCTGGAGTGTAAGGTTGGGACAGTTTTATCAGCCCCAGCATTTT. V and J are TRBV30 and TRBJ1-5; TRBD1 agrees at 7 bases. V was clipped by 0 bases and J by 5 bases; unmatched bases: 10. Germline assignment: CDR1 GTSNPN and CDR2 SVGIG (reference sequence). This CDR3 has 16 residues.

The V call is TRBV13, the J call TRBJ2-7; no firm D call. This CDR3 has 13 amino acids. The germline V and J ends were trimmed by 5 bases and 2 bases, with 10 bases remaining between them. Per germline, CDR1 PRHDT and CDR2 FYEKMQ (reference sequence). The CDR3 DNA sequence: TGTGCCAGCAGCCCTCCGGTGACCTACGAGCAGTACTTC. Translating gives CASSPPVTYEQYF.

The chain combines TRBV9 with TRBJ2-2; TRBD1 matches at 7 bases. The junction had 4 bases not matched to a gene; V was cut back by 4 bases and J by 4 bases. The CDR3 is 14 residues long. From germline, CDR1 is SGDLS and CDR2 YYNGEE. The CDR3 region is CASSRQGATGELFF. The DNA of the CDR3 is TGTGCCAGCAGCCGACAGGGTGCCACCGGGGAGCTGTTTTTT.

This clone was picked up a small number of times. V gene TRBV4-3 combines with J gene TRBJ1-1; D unclear. CDR3 length: 14 amino acids. In germline, CDR1 is LGHNA, CDR2 YSLEER. The V end was cut by 0 bases, the J end by 7 bases, with 12 bases between. CDR3 in DNA: TGCGCCAGCAGCCAAGATCGGTGGTTCCTTGAAGCTTTCTTT. Its translation is CASSQDRWFLEAFF.

The V call is TRBV11-1, the J call TRBJ1-1, with 8 nucleotides matching TRBD1. Germline V lookup: CDR1 SGHAT, CDR2 FQDESV (reference sequence). V gave up 2 bases and J gave up 4 bases; unmatched junction bases: 6. The CDR3 has 15 amino acids. CDR3 loop: CASSLLQGAGTEAFF. The CDR3 coding sequence is TGTGCCAGCAGCTTACTCCAGGGGGCGGGCACTGAAGCTTTCTTT.

V and J are TRBV18 and TRBJ2-5, with 7 bases matching TRBD2. The CDR3 covers 18 residues. V lost 4 bases, J lost 4 bases, and 18 bases stayed unmatched. Germline V lookup: CDR1 KGHSH, CDR2 LQKENI. CDR3 residues: CASSRVGSGTTSGETQYF. The CDR3 nucleotides are TGTGCCAGCTCACGGGTGGGGAGCGGGACTACCAGTGGAGAGACCCAGTACTTC.

J is TRBJ2-2 and V is TRBV7-3; tentative D call: TRBD2 (5 bases). Between the trimmed V and J ends, which lost 6 bases and 0 bases, there was a span of 8 bases. The germline gives CDR1 SGHTA, CDR2 FQGTGA. The CDR3 sequence is 14 residues long. The CDR3 protein is CASRKEANTGELFF. The DNA for the CDR3 is TGTGCCAGCAGGAAGGAGGCGAACACCGGGGAGCTGTTTTTT.

This chain connects TRBV9 to TRBJ2-7; unclear D gene. Deletions cut 1 base from V and 9 bases from J, with 35 bases between. The CDR3 consists of 20 residues. CDR1 is SGDLS, CDR2 YYNGEE, per germline. The DNA of the CDR3 is TGTGCCAGCAGCGTACCGAATCTACGCTTCCTGACCACGACCTCCCCGGGGCAGTACTTC. Its protein is CASSVPNLRFLTTTSPGQYF.

The rearrangement uses TRBV2 and TRBJ2-5; a possible D gene is TRBD2 (6 bases). CDR1 SNHLY and CDR2 FYNNEI come from the germline V gene. Trimming removed 7 bases from V and 5 bases from J, with 20 bases in between. The CDR3 loop spans 15 amino acids. The CDR3 is CASTGVDTLGETQYF. CDR3 in DNA: TGTGCCAGCACGGGGGTAGATACCCTAGGGGAGACCCAGTACTTC.

The chain couples TRBV18 to TRBJ2-1; TRBD2 matches at 7 bases. The germline V gene has CDR1 KGHSH and CDR2 LQKENI. Trimming cost V 2 bases and J 4 bases; bases outside gene matches: 5. This CDR3 contains 15 residues. The CDR3 loop reads CASSPFAAGYNEQFF. CDR3 sequence (DNA): TGTGCCAGCTCACCATTTGCAGCGGGATACAATGAGCAGTTCTTC.

The genes are TRBV7-2 and TRBJ1-1; 7 bases fit TRBD1. The V gene end was trimmed by 0 bases and the J gene end by 4 bases; junction bases not matched to a gene: 5. Per the germline V gene, CDR1 is SGHTA and CDR2 is FQGNSA. The CDR3 loop spans 15 amino acids. In DNA, the CDR3 is TGTGCCAGCAGCTTAGCCACAGGGGACGTCACTGAAGCTTTCTTT. Protein: CASSLATGDVTEAFF.

This clone occurred once. This chain connects TRBV6-5 to TRBJ1-1; TRBD1 might be the D (5 bases). This CDR3 has 16 amino acids. Germline assignment: CDR1 MNHEY and CDR2 SVGAGI. Trimming pared 2 bases from V and 5 bases from J, leaving 18 bases between. CDR3 sequence: CASSYKPRDGGTEAFF. For the CDR3, the DNA is TGTGCCAGCAGTTACAAGCCCAGGGACGGGGGGACTGAAGCTTTCTTT.

The chain uses TRBV6-5 and TRBJ2-1; 8 bases line up with TRBD2. The CDR3 runs to 15 residues. Germline CDR1 MNHEY, CDR2 SVGAGI. V lost 0 bases, J lost 6 bases, and 4 bases stayed unmatched. The CDR3 DNA is TGTGCCAGCAGTTACTCTGGGACTAGACGCAATGAGCAGTTCTTC. Translated: CASSYSGTRRNEQFF.

The genes are TRBV5-4 and TRBJ2-3, with 8 bases identical to TRBD2. V was clipped by 3 bases and J by 6 bases; unmatched bases: 9. The CDR3 is 15 amino acids. Germline values: CDR1 SGHNT, CDR2 YYREEE (reference sequence). The DNA of the CDR3 is TGTGCCAGCAGCTGGCCGGGACTAGGGGTGGATACGCAGTATTTT. As protein: CASSWPGLGVDTQYF.

This clone was picked up one time. The V and J genes are TRBV15 and TRBJ2-3; TRBD2 matches at 10 bases. The ends lost 0 bases at V and 4 bases at J; junction bases unmatched: 7. Germline V CDR1 and CDR2: LNHNV, YYDKDF (reference sequence). CDR3 length: 17 amino acids. CDR3 DNA: TGTGCCACCAGCAGAGATCGCGCTAGCGGGAGCCCAGATACGCAGTATTTT. Protein product: CATSRDRASGSPDTQYF.

The rearrangement uses TRBV19 and TRBJ2-2; TRBD2 matches 9 bases. Per germline, CDR1 LNHDA and CDR2 SQIVND (reference sequence). J lost 9 bases, V lost 3 bases, and 8 bases had no gene match. The CDR3 length is 15 residues. The CDR3 coding sequence is TGTGCCAGTAGTATCATGAGCGGGAGGTCGAGGGAGCTGTTTTTT. Its protein is CASSIMSGRSRELFF.

The chain has TRBV6-5 and TRBJ1-2; D is undetermined. Trimming removed 6 bases from V and 8 bases from J, with 16 bases in between. Looked up from germline, CDR1 is MNHEY and CDR2 is SVGAGI. The CDR3 is made up of 13 amino acids. In nucleotides, the CDR3 is TGTGCCAGCAGGAGGGCCCCGGAGGAAGGCTACACCTTC. It codes for CASRRAPEEGYTF.